This entry describes one T cell receptor (beta chain). Germline V lookup: CDR1 LNHDA, CDR2 SQIVND (reference sequence). CDR3 length: 14 amino acids. Trimming took 7 bases from V and 5 from J, leaving 14 bases between them. The data belong to a study of cytomegalovirus exposure and HLA in healthy donors. Study at large: Unique TCRs from HLA-typed donors, 65 million to 85 million of them, were held in an early data release.

60 Vbeta and 13 Jbeta primers were used in PCR. The data were produced by immunoSEQ multiplex PCR, yet TCRdb's version contains in-frame clones alone and is incomplete. The data contain just under 95,000 clones, almost 85% of them seen just once; the ten biggest clones take up around 5.6%. Sequencing was done on a sample of PBMCs. The chain uses TRBV19 and TRBJ2-2, with D tentatively TRBD1 (5 bases). This sequence was found in a woman aged 18-29 years in good health and CMV-seropositive. This chain's CDR3 is CASNTGAVTGELFF. The CDR3 bases are TGTGCCAGTAACACTGGGGCGGTGACCGGGGAGCTGTTTTTT.